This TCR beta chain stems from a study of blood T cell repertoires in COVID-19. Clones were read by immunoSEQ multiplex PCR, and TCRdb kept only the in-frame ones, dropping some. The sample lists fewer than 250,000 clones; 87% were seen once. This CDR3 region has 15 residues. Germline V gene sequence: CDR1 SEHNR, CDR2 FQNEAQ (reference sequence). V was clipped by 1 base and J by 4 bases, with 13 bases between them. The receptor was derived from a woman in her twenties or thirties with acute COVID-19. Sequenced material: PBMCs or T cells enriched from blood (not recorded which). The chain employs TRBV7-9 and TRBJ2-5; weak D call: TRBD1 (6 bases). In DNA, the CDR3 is TGTGCCAGCAGCTTAGTGACAGGCCTTGGAGAGACCCAGTACTTC. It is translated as CASSLVTGLGETQYF.